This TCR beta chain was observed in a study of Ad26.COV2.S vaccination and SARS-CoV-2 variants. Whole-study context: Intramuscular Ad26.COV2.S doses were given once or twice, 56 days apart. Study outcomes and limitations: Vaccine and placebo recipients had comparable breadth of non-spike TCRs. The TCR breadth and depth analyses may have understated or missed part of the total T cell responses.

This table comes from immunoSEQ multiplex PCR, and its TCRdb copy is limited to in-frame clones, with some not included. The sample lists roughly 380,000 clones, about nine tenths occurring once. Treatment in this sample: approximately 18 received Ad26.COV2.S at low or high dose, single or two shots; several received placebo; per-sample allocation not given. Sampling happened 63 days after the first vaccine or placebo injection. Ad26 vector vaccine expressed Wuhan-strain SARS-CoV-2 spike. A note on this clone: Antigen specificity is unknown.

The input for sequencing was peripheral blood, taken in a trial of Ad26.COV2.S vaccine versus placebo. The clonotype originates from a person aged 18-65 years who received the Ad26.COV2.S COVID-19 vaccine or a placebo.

CDR3 loop: CASSPGQMNTEAFF. CDR3 DNA sequence: TGTGCCAGCAGCCCGGGACAGATGAACACTGAAGCTTTCTTT. This chain links TRBV7-9 with TRBJ1-1; 7 bases fit TRBD1. The length of the CDR3 is 14 residues. Germline V gives CDR1 SEHNR, CDR2 FQNEAQ (reference sequence). The J segment lost 0 bases and the V segment lost 5 bases, leaving 3 bases of the junction unmatched.